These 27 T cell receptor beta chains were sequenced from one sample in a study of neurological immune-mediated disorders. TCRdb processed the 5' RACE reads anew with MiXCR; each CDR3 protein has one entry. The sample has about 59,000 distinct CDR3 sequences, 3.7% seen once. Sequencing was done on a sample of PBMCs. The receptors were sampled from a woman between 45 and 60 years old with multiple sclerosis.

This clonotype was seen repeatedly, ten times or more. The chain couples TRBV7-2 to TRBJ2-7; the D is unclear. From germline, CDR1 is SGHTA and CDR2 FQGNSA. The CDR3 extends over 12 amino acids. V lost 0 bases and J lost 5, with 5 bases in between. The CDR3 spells CASSLALDEQYF. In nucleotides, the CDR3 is TGTGCCAGCAGCTTAGCTCTGGACGAGCAGTACTTC.

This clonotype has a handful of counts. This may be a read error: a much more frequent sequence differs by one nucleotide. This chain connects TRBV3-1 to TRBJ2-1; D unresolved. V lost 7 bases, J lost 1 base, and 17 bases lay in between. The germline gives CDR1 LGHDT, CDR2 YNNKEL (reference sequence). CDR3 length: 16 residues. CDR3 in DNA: TGTGCCAGCACTCCCCAGAGGCGGAGATCCTACAATGAGCAGTTCTTC. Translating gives CASTPQRRRSYNEQFF.

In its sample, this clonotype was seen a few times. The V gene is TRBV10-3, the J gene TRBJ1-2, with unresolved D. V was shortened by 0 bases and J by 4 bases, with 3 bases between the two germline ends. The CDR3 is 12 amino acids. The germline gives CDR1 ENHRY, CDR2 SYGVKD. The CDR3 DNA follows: TGTGCCATCAGTGAGTCAGGCTATGGCTACACCTTC. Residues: CAISESGYGYTF.

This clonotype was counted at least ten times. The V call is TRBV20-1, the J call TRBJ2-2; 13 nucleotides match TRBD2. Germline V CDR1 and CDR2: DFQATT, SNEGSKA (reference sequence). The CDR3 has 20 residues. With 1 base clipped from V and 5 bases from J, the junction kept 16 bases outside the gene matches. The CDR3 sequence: CSARGRGTSGTEEKTGELFF. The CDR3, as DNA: TGCAGTGCTAGAGGGCGGGGGACTAGCGGGACCGAAGAGAAAACCGGGGAGCTGTTTTTT.

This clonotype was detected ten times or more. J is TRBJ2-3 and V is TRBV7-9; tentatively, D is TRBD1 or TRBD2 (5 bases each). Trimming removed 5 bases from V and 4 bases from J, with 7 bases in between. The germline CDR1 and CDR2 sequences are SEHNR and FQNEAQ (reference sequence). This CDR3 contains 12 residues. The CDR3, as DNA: TGTGCCAGCAGCGGGGGACCAGATACGCAGTATTTT. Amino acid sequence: CASSGGPDTQYF.

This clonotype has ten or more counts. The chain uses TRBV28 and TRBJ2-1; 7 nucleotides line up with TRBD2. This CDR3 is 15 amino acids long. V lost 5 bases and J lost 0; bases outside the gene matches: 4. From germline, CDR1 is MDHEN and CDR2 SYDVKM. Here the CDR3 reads CASSPLAFSYNEQFF. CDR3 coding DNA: TGTGCCAGCAGTCCACTAGCGTTCTCCTACAATGAGCAGTTCTTC.

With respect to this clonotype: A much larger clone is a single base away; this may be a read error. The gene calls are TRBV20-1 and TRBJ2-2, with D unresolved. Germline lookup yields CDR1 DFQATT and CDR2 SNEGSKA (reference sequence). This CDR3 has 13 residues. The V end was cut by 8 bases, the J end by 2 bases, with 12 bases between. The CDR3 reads CSPARTNTGELFF. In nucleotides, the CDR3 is TGCAGTCCTGCTCGTACCAACACCGGGGAGCTGTTTTTT.

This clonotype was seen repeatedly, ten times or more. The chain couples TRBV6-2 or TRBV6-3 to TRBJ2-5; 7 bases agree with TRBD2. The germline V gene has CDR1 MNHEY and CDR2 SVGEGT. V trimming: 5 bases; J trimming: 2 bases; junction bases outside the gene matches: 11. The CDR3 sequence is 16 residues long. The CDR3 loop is CASSTYDGTIQETQYF. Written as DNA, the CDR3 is TGTGCCAGCAGTACTTACGACGGGACTATACAAGAGACCCAGTACTTC.

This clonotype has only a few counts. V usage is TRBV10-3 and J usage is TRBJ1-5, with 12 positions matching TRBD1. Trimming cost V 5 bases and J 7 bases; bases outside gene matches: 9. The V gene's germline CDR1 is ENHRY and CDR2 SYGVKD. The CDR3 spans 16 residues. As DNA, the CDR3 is TGTGCCATCAGTAACCGGGACAGGGGGCATGAGCAGCCCCAGCATTTT. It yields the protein CAISNRDRGHEQPQHF.

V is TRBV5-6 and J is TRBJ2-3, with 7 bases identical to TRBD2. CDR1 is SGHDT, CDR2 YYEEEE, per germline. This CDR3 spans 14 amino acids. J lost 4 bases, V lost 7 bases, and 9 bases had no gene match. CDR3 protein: CASSIARGADTQYF. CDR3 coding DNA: TGTGCCAGCTCCATTGCACGGGGGGCAGATACGCAGTATTTT.

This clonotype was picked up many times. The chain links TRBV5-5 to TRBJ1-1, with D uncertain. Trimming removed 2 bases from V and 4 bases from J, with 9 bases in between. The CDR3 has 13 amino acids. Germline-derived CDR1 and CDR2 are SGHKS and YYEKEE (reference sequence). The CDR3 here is CASSLSYGTEAFF. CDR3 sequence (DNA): TGTGCCAGCAGCTTATCCTACGGCACTGAAGCTTTCTTT.

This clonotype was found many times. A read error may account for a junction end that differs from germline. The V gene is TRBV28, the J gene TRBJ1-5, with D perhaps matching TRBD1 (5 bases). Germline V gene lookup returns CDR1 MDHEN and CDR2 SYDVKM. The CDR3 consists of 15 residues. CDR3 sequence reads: CASSRVWRGDQPQNF. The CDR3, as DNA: TGTGCCAGCAGTCGAGTGTGGAGGGGTGATCAGCCCCAGAATTTT.

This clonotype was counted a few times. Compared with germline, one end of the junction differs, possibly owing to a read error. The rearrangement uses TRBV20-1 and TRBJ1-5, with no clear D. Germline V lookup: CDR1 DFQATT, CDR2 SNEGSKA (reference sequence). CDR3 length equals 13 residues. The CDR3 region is CSARTGSNQPQNF. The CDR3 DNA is TGCAGTGCTAGGACGGGTAGCAATCAGCCCCAGAATTTT.

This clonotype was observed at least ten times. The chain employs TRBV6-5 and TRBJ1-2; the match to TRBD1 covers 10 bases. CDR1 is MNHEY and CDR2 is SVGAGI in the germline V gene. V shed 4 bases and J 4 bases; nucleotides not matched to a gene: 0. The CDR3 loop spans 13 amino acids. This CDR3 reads CASSWTGGYGYTF. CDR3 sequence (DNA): TGTGCCAGCAGTTGGACAGGGGGCTATGGCTACACCTTC.

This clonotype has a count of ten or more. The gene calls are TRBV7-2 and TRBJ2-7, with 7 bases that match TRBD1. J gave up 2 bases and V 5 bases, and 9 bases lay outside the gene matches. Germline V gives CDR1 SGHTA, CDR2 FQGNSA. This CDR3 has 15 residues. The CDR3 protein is CASSPIPGQPYEQYF. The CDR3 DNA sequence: TGTGCCAGCAGCCCAATACCGGGACAGCCCTACGAGCAGTACTTC.

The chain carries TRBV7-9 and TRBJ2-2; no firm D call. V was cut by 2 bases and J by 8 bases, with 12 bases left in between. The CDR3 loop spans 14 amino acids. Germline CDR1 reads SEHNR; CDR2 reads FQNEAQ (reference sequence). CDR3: CASSLMAATGELFF. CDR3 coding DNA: TGTGCCAGCAGCTTAATGGCAGCCACTGGGGAGCTGTTTTTT.

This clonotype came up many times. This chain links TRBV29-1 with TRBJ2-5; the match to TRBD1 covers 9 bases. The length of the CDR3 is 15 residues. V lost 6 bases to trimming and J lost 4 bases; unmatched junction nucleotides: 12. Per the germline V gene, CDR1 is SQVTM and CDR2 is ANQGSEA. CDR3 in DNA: TGCAGCGTGGGGTCCGGACAGGGGAGGCGAGAGACCCAGTACTTC. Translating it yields CSVGSGQGRRETQYF.

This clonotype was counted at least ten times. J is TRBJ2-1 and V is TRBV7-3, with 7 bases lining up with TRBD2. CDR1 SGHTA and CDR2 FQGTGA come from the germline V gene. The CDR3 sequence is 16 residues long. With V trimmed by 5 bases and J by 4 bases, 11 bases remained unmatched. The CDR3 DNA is TGTGCCAGCAGCCCCGGCGGGAGAGGGGCTTACAATGAGCAGTTCTTC. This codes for CASSPGGRGAYNEQFF.

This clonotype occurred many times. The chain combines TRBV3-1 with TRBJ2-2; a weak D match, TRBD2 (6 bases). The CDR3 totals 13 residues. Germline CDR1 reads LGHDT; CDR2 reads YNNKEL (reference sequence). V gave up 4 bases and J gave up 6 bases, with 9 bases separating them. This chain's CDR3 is CASSPLASGELFF. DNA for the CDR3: TGTGCCAGCAGCCCACTAGCTTCCGGGGAGCTGTTTTTT.

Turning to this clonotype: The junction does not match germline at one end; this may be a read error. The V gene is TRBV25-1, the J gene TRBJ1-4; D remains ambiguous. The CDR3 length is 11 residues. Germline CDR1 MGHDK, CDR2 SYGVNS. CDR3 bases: TGTGCCAGCAGTAGATGTGAACAACTGTTTTTT. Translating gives CASSRCEQLFF.

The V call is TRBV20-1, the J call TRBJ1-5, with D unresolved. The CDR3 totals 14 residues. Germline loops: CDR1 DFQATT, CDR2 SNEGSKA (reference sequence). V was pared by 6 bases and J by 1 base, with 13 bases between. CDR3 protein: CSASGRESNQPQHF. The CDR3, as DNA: TGCAGTGCCTCCGGGCGAGAAAGCAATCAGCCCCAGCATTTT.

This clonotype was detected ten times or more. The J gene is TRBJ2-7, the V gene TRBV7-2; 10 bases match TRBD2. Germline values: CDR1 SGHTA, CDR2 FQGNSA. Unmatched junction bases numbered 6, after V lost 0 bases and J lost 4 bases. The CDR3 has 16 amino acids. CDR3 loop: CASSLAVAGGLYEQYF. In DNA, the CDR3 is TGTGCCAGCAGCTTAGCGGTAGCGGGAGGATTGTACGAGCAGTACTTC.

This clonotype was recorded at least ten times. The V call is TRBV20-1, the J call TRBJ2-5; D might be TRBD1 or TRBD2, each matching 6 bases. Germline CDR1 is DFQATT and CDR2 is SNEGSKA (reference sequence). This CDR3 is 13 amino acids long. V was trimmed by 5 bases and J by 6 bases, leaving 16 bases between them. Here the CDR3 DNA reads TGCAGTGCTTTAGCCGGGGGCGATCAGACCCAGTACTTC. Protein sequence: CSALAGGDQTQYF.

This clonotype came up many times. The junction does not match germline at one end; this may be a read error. The chain's CDR3 is CASSYSNQPQNF. As DNA, the CDR3 is TGTGCCAGCAGTTACAGCAATCAGCCCCAGAATTTT. The genes are TRBV6-2 or TRBV6-3 and TRBJ1-5; D gene uncertain. The CDR3 loop spans 12 amino acids. Germline lookup yields CDR1 MNHEY and CDR2 SVGEGT.

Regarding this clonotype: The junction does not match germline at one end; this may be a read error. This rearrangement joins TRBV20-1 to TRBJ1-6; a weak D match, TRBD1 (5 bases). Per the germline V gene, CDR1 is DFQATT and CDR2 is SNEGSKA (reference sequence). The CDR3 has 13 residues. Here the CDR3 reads CSARANGGAPLNF. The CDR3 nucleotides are TGCAGTGCTAGGGCGAATGGGGGAGCACCCCTCAACTTT.

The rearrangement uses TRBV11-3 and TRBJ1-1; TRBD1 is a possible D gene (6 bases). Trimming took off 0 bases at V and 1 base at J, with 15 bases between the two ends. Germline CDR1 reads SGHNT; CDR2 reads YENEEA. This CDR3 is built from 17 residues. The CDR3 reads CASSLDTWGGTNTEAFF. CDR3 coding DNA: TGTGCCAGCAGCTTAGATACCTGGGGGGGCACGAACACTGAAGCTTTCTTT.

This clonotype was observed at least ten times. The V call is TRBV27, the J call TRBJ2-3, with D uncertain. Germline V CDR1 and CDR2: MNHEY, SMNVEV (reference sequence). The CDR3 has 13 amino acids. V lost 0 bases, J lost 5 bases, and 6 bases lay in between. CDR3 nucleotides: TGTGCCAGCAGTTTATCTTGGGGAGATACGCAGTATTTT. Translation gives CASSLSWGDTQYF.